Listed here are 5 T cell receptor beta chains from one sample, sequenced in a study of CD8+CD57+ T cells in acquired aplastic anemia. Patients chosen for sequencing had shown CD8+CD57+ cell expansion by flow cytometry. The template for TCR beta VDJ and CDR3 sequence profiling was genomic DNA. From the reads, TCRdb called clonotypes with MiXCR, one entry per CDR3 protein. The table includes 250,000 to 350,000 distinct CDR3 sequences, 56% detected once. The sequenced material came from sorted CD4+, CD8+, or CD8+CD57+ T cells (not recorded which) from PBMCs. All receptors derive from a human donor with aplastic anemia.

The chain is built from TRBV9 and TRBJ2-7, with 9 positions matching TRBD2. CDR3 length: 16 residues. Germline CDR1 is SGDLS and CDR2 is YYNGEE. The ends lost 0 bases at V and 1 base at J; junction bases unmatched: 5. CDR3: CASSVGASGMSYEQYF. Here the CDR3 DNA reads TGTGCCAGCAGCGTAGGGGCTAGCGGGATGTCCTACGAGCAGTACTTC.

This clonotype was seen a handful of times. The chain couples TRBV5-1 to TRBJ1-1; 7 bases agree with TRBD1. The CDR3 covers 15 residues. Germline V lookup: CDR1 SGHRS, CDR2 YFSETQ. Unmatched junction bases numbered 3, after V lost 0 bases and J lost 1 base. In DNA, the CDR3 is TGCGCCAGCAGCTTGGTGGGACAGAAGAACACTGAAGCTTTCTTT. This gives the protein CASSLVGQKNTEAFF.

This clonotype turned up a few times. The rearrangement uses TRBV20-1 and TRBJ2-7; 12 nucleotides agree with TRBD2. Germline V gives CDR1 DFQATT, CDR2 SNEGSKA (reference sequence). The CDR3 consists of 14 residues. V dropped 3 bases and J dropped 4; count of bases not matched to a gene: 4. CDR3 bases: TGCAGTGCTAGGACTAGCGGGGGTGAATACGAGCAGTACTTC. Protein: CSARTSGGEYEQYF.

The chain carries TRBV6-4 and TRBJ2-3, with 13 positions matching TRBD2. V trimming: 4 bases; J trimming: 6 bases; junction bases outside the gene matches: 7. Germline-derived CDR1 and CDR2 are MRHNA and SNTAGT. The CDR3 runs to 16 residues. CDR3 nucleotide sequence: TGTGCCAGCAGTGTGGGACTAGCGGGGCCTCGGGATACGCAGTATTTT. Translation: CASSVGLAGPRDTQYF.

The chain is built from TRBV2 and TRBJ1-2; D not certain. There are 13 residues in the CDR3. The V gene's germline CDR1 is SNHLY and CDR2 FYNNEI. V was shortened by 6 bases and J by 5 bases, with 13 bases between the two germline ends. The CDR3 sequence: CASSRGRLYGYTF. CDR3 DNA: TGTGCCAGCAGCCGTGGCCGGTTGTATGGCTACACCTTC.